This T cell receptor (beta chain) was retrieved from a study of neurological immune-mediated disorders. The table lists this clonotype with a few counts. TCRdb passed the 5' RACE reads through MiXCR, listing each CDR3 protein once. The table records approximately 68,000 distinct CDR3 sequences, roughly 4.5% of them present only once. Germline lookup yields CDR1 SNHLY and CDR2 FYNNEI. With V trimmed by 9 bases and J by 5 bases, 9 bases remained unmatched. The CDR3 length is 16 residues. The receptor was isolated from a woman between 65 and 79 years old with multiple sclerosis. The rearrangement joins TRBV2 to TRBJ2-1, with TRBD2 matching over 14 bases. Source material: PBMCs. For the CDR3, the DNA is TGTGCCAGTGGGACTAGCGGGAGTGTGATCGACAATGAGCAGTTCTTC. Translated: CASGTSGSVIDNEQFF.